A single sample is the source of the 21 T cell receptor beta chains below, sequenced in a study of shared clonotypes between healthy human individuals. Naive CD8 populations comprised CD45RO-negative cells positively selected for CCR7, excluding terminally differentiated effector memory CD45RA+ cells. The protocol was immunoSEQ multiplex PCR, while the TCRdb copy is restricted to in-frame clones and leaves out a portion. The sample lists more than 2 million clones; 90% to 95% were seen once. Input material: naive CD8+ T cells from PBMCs. The receptor set was obtained from a man younger than 30 in good health. Some clones in this sample may be carry-over from other donors' samples.

The V gene is TRBV9, the J gene TRBJ2-1, with 9 bases that match TRBD2. Per the germline V gene, CDR1 is SGDLS and CDR2 is YYNGEE. This CDR3 comprises 15 residues. V trimming: 1 base; J trimming: 8 bases; junction bases outside the gene matches: 7. This CDR3 is CASSVSSGRPDEQFF. CDR3 nucleotides: TGTGCCAGCAGCGTATCAAGCGGGAGGCCGGATGAGCAGTTCTTC.

The gene calls are TRBV5-1 and TRBJ2-5, with a weak D call TRBD1 (6 bases). The V end lost 3 bases, the J end lost 5 bases, and 20 bases lay between the germline ends. The CDR3 is 16 residues long. Per germline, CDR1 SGHRS and CDR2 YFSETQ. CDR3 DNA: TGCGCCAGCAGCTCCCCAGGGGCCCAGGGTTGGGAGACCCAGTACTTC. This codes for CASSSPGAQGWETQYF.

This clone was seen once. V usage is TRBV29-1 and J usage is TRBJ1-1; TRBD1 agrees at 8 bases. Germline CDR1 reads SQVTM; CDR2 reads ANQGSEA. V was clipped by 7 bases and J by 7 bases; unmatched bases: 8. This CDR3 comprises 12 residues. In DNA, the CDR3 is TGCAGCGCAACAGGGGGGGTCGGTGAAGCTTTCTTT. Protein product: CSATGGVGEAFF. Full variable domain (rest looked up from reference TRBV29-1 and TRBJ1-1): SAVISQKPSRDICQRGTSLTIQCQVDSQVTMMFWYRQQPGQSLTLIATANQGSEATYESGFVIDKFPISRPNLTFSTLTVSNMSPEDSSIYLCSATGGVGEAFFGQGTRLTVV.

The chain combines TRBV11-2 with TRBJ2-1; TRBD2 agrees at 8 bases. Per the germline V gene, CDR1 is SGHAT and CDR2 is FQNNGV. The CDR3 loop spans 18 amino acids. V shed 5 bases and J 0 bases; nucleotides not matched to a gene: 12. The CDR3 sequence: CASSRAVAGTISYNEQFF. CDR3 nucleotide sequence: TGTGCCAGCAGCCGGGCGGTAGCGGGAACCATCTCCTACAATGAGCAGTTCTTC.

The chain recombines TRBV7-3 with TRBJ2-1; possibly TRBD1 or TRBD2 for D (5 bases each). CDR3 size: 13 residues. The germline V gene has CDR1 SGHTA and CDR2 FQGTGA. Deletions cut 8 bases from V and 2 bases from J, with 10 bases between. This chain's CDR3 is CASGGFPYNEQFF. The CDR3 bases are TGTGCCAGCGGGGGATTCCCCTACAATGAGCAGTTCTTC. The whole variable domain, remainder taken from reference TRBV7-3 and TRBJ2-1, is GAGVSQTPSNKVTEKGKYVELRCDPISGHTALYWYRQSLGQGPEFLIYFQGTGAADDSGLPNDRFFAVRPEGSVSTLKIQRTERGDSAVYLCASGGFPYNEQFFGPGTRLTVL.

Remarks on this clone: Other nucleotide sequences from this sample produce the same CDR3. The genes are TRBV9 and TRBJ1-1; no clear D. CDR1 is SGDLS and CDR2 is YYNGEE in the germline V gene. The CDR3 length is 13 residues. Trimming removed 1 base from V and 1 base from J, with 5 bases in between. The CDR3 sequence: CASSVTANTEAFF. CDR3 nucleotides: TGTGCCAGCAGCGTAACTGCGAACACTGAAGCTTTCTTT.

Note on this clone: The same CDR3 arises from other DNA sequences in this sample as well. The chain joins TRBV27 to TRBJ2-7; 10 nucleotides align to TRBD2. The CDR3 consists of 13 residues. V shed 8 bases, J shed 4 bases, and the junction held 5 bases outside the gene matches. Germline V gene sequence: CDR1 MNHEY, CDR2 SMNVEV (reference sequence). For the CDR3, the DNA is TGTGCCAGCCGACCTAGCGGGAGTTACGAGCAGTACTTC. The encoded protein is CASRPSGSYEQYF.

The rearrangement links TRBV27 to TRBJ2-3; 8 nucleotides line up with TRBD2. The CDR3 runs 13 residues. The V and J ends lost 3 bases and 10 bases, in that order; junction bases with no gene match: 6. Germline lookup yields CDR1 MNHEY and CDR2 SMNVEV (reference sequence). CDR3 region: CASSFMGLDSQYF. The CDR3 bases are TGTGCCAGCAGTTTCATGGGACTAGACTCGCAGTATTTT.

The V and J genes are TRBV4-1 and TRBJ1-4, with D possibly TRBD1 on 6 matching bases. This CDR3 has 14 residues. Germline lookup yields CDR1 MGHRA and CDR2 YSYEKL. Trimming left V 2 bases short and J 5 bases short, with 9 bases between. For the CDR3, the DNA is TGCGCCAGCAGCCAACCACAGGGAAATGAAAAACTGTTTTTT. Protein product: CASSQPQGNEKLFF.

The chain carries TRBV27 and TRBJ1-5, with 8 positions matching TRBD1. This CDR3 has 19 residues. The trim removed 2 bases at V and 7 bases at J, leaving 19 bases unmatched. Germline V lookup: CDR1 MNHEY, CDR2 SMNVEV (reference sequence). Written as DNA, the CDR3 is TGTGCCAGCAGTTTAGAGCACCCCGGGACAGGCTGGGGAAACCAGCCCCAGCATTTT. Protein: CASSLEHPGTGWGNQPQHF.

The genes are TRBV10-3 and TRBJ2-7; D is perhaps TRBD1 or TRBD2 (5 bases each). V was cut by 0 bases and J by 2 bases, with 11 bases left in between. The length of the CDR3 is 15 residues. Per the germline V gene, CDR1 is ENHRY and CDR2 is SYGVKD. The CDR3 bases are TGTGCCATCAGTGAGTCGGGGACCAACCCCTACGAGCAGTACTTC. Residues: CAISESGTNPYEQYF.

In its sample, this clone was seen once. The V call is TRBV7-2, the J call TRBJ2-5, with D perhaps TRBD1 (6 bases). The V gene lost 1 base and the J gene lost 0 bases, with 12 bases spanning the gap. The CDR3 is 16 residues long. Germline-derived CDR1 and CDR2 are SGHTA and FQGNSA. CDR3 coding DNA: TGTGCCAGCAGCTTAGGGGGGACAAAGTACCAAGAGACCCAGTACTTC. Its translation is CASSLGGTKYQETQYF.

In the case of this clone: The sample contains more than one DNA sequence encoding this CDR3. The chain has TRBV5-6 and TRBJ1-1; D unclear. From germline, CDR1 is SGHDT and CDR2 YYEEEE. The V and J ends lost 3 bases and 2 bases respectively, with 5 bases between them. The CDR3 covers 12 residues. For the CDR3, the DNA is TGTGCCAGCAGCTGGGGAAACACTGAAGCTTTCTTT. Protein sequence: CASSWGNTEAFF. Based on the CDR3 plus reference TRBV5-6 and TRBJ1-1, the full variable domain is DAGVTQSPTHLIKTRGQQVTLRCSPKSGHDTVSWYQQALGQGPQFIFQYYEEEERQRGNFPDRFSGHQFPNYSSELNVNALLLGDSALYLCASSWGNTEAFFGQGTRLTVV.

The V call is TRBV5-1, the J call TRBJ2-7; 8 nucleotides align to TRBD2. Germline V gives CDR1 SGHRS, CDR2 YFSETQ. Unmatched junction bases numbered 10, after V lost 6 bases and J lost 5 bases. There are 14 residues in the CDR3. The chain's CDR3 is CASNAGTRADEQYF. The CDR3 DNA sequence: TGCGCCAGCAACGCCGGGACTAGGGCTGACGAGCAGTACTTC.

This clone was detected only once. V gene TRBV9 combines with J gene TRBJ2-7, with 8 bases matching TRBD1. There are 14 residues in the CDR3. CDR1 SGDLS and CDR2 YYNGEE come from the germline V gene. The J segment lost 5 bases and the V segment lost 4 bases, leaving 8 bases of the junction unmatched. The CDR3 coding sequence is TGTGCCAGCAGCATCGACAGGGGTTGGAACGAGCAGTACTTC. This translates into CASSIDRGWNEQYF.

Only one count was recorded for this clone. V and J are TRBV7-9 and TRBJ1-1, with TRBD1 matching 12 bases. Germline-derived CDR1 and CDR2 are SEHNR and FQNEAQ (reference sequence). J lost 3 bases, V lost 5 bases, and 7 bases had no gene match. This CDR3 has 16 amino acids. CDR3 residues: CASSHPGQGADTEAFF. As DNA, the CDR3 is TGTGCCAGCAGCCATCCGGGACAGGGGGCCGACACTGAAGCTTTCTTT.

The rearrangement uses TRBV12-5 and TRBJ2-1; maybe TRBD2 (6 bases). V was trimmed by 4 bases and J by 6 bases, leaving 16 bases between them. Germline values: CDR1 LGHNT, CDR2 FRNRAP. The length of the CDR3 is 15 residues. CDR3 nucleotide sequence: TGTGCTAGTGGTTCCGGCGGGGCTAGCACCAATGAGCAGTTCTTC. Amino acids: CASGSGGASTNEQFF.

The CDR3 DNA reads as TGTGCCAGCACCCGGGACAGGGTAGCCGAGACCCAGTACTTC. Amino acid sequence: CASTRDRVAETQYF. The rearrangement links TRBV5-5 to TRBJ2-5, with 9 bases identical to TRBD1. CDR1 is SGHKS, CDR2 YYEKEE, per germline (reference sequence). V lost 6 bases and J lost 5; bases outside the gene matches: 8. This CDR3 has 14 amino acids.

The table lists this clone with a count of one. The chain couples TRBV28 to TRBJ1-5; D gene uncertain. Germline V lookup: CDR1 MDHEN, CDR2 SYDVKM. The CDR3 sequence is 13 residues long. Trimming shortened V by 6 bases and J by 7 bases, and 13 bases separated the two germline ends. In nucleotides, the CDR3 is TGTGCCAGCAGAACGGCTTGGGAGCAGCCCCAGCATTTT. This encodes CASRTAWEQPQHF.

This sequence joins TRBV4-1 and TRBJ2-5; D may be TRBD2 (7 bases). The ends were cut back, 4 bases at V and 3 bases at J, with 15 bases in the middle. This CDR3 contains 15 residues. CDR1 is MGHRA, CDR2 YSYEKL, per germline. The CDR3 sequence is CASSPREGGKETQYF. The DNA for the CDR3 is TGCGCCAGCAGCCCTAGGGAGGGGGGGAAAGAGACCCAGTACTTC.

The rearrangement links TRBV6-5 to TRBJ2-1; 8 bases are a match to TRBD1. The trim removed 4 bases at V and 8 bases at J, leaving 10 bases unmatched. Looked up from germline, CDR1 is MNHEY and CDR2 is SVGAGI. The CDR3 spans 15 residues. The CDR3 reads CASSSSTGVLDEQFF. CDR3 in DNA: TGTGCCAGCAGTTCCTCGACAGGGGTGTTGGATGAGCAGTTCTTC.